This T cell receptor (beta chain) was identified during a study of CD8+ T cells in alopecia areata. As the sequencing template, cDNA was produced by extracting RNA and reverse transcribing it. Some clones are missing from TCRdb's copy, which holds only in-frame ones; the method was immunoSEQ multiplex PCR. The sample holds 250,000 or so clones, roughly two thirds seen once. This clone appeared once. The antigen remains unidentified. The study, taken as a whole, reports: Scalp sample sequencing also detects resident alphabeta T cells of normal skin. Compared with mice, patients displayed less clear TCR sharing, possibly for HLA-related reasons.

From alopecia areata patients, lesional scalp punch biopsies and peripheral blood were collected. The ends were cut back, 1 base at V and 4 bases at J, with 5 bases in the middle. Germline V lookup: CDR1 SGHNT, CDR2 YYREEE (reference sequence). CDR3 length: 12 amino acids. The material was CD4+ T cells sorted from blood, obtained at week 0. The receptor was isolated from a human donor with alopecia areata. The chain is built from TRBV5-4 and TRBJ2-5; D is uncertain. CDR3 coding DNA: TGTGCCAGCAGCTTGAACAGAGAGACCCAGTACTTC. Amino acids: CASSLNRETQYF.